The clone carrying this T cell receptor (beta chain) was detected a few times. The entry originates in a study of blood T cells in healthy people across ages. Each donor's blood draw was 7.5 to 10 milliliters of peripheral blood. The CDR3 is made up of 17 amino acids. The germline CDR1 and CDR2 sequences are LNHNV and YYDKDF (reference sequence). Trimming took 3 bases from V and 2 from J, leaving 18 bases between them. Together with a sample-barcoded 5' primer, a J-beta primer mix was included in a second PCR lasting roughly 7 to 11 cycles. Researchers report that a template-switch adaptor with 12 random nucleotides tagged each cDNA molecule. All samples gave at least 3 million CDR3-containing paired-end reads. TCRdb itself ran the 5' RACE reads through MiXCR, one entry per CDR3 protein. Of about 640,000 distinct CDR3 sequences listed, around 31% are singletons.

This chain uses TRBV15 with TRBJ2-3, with D unresolved. This sequence originates from a woman older than 75 in good health. Sequenced material: blood. The CDR3 protein is CATSSPGNIGITDTQYF. In DNA form, the CDR3 reads TGTGCCACCAGCAGTCCGGGCAATATAGGGATCACAGATACGCAGTATTTT.